A selection of T cell receptor beta chains follows, all from one sample in a study of spatial heterogeneity in lung cancer. TCRdb used MiXCR to reprocess the 5' RACE reads, holding one entry per CDR3 protein. The sample gives 20,000 to 30,000 distinct CDR3 sequences, roughly 4.5% of which show up once; 4% to 6.5% is in the top ten. The sample was PBMCs, taken at surgery. These receptors all stem from a male donor with early-stage non-small cell lung cancer. CDR3s include the opening cysteine and the closing phenylalanine or tryptophan. Fields, in order: clone size, J gene, V gene, D gene, CDR3 protein, CDR3 DNA. A D gene is named only where the DNA matches it firmly. The listing skips clone size in some rows; elsewhere it reads once, few, many or a size class.

many | TRBJ1-1 | TRBV27 | NA | CASSRGLPSNTEAFF | TGTGCCAGCAGTCGCGGACTGCCTTCGAACACTGAAGCTTTCTTT
many | TRBJ2-3 | TRBV5-6 | NA | CASSFFWGTTTDTQYF | TGTGCCAGCAGCTTTTTCTGGGGGACCACCACAGATACGCAGTATTTT
many | TRBJ2-2 | TRBV29-1 | NA | CSVELAQIAGELFF | TGCAGCGTTGAGCTAGCGCAAATTGCCGGGGAGCTGTTTTTT
many | TRBJ1-2 | TRBV6-5 | NA | CASSYDANYGYTF | TGTGCCAGCAGTTACGACGCCAACTATGGCTACACCTTC
many | TRBJ2-4 | TRBV7-2 | NA | CASSRGGPQGNIQYF | TGTGCCAGCTCAAGGGGAGGTCCCCAGGGAAACATTCAGTACTTC
many | TRBJ2-7 | TRBV5-1 | NA | CASRPARPSSYEQYF | TGCGCCAGCAGACCTGCTAGGCCAAGCAGCTACGAGCAGTACTTC
many | TRBJ1-5 | TRBV30 | TRBD1 | CAWSPLTGSNQPQHF | TGTGCCTGGAGTCCCCTGACAGGGTCGAATCAGCCCCAGCATTTT
many | TRBJ2-5 | TRBV9 | NA | CASSVGQNQETQYF | TGTGCCAGCAGCGTAGGGCAGAACCAAGAGACCCAGTACTTC
few | TRBJ1-4 | TRBV19 | TRBD1 | CASSRQGDPSTNEKLFF | TGTGCCAGTAGCCGACAGGGGGACCCGTCAACTAATGAAAAACTGTTTTTT
many | TRBJ2-7 | TRBV7-2 | TRBD2 | CASSLASSGGRYEQYF | TGTGCCAGCAGCTTAGCGAGTAGCGGGGGAAGATACGAGCAGTACTTC
many | TRBJ2-3 | TRBV11-2 | NA | CASSFGGALQYF | TGTGCCAGCAGCTTTGGGGGGGCGCTTCAGTATTTT
medium-sized | TRBJ1-5 | TRBV28 | TRBD1 | CASSGRRTGISNQPQHF | TGTGCCAGCAGTGGGAGGCGGACAGGAATTAGCAATCAGCCCCAGCATTTT
NA | TRBJ2-7 | TRBV19 | NA | CASSIRGEQYF | TGTGCCAGTAGTATACGAGGTGAGCAGTACTTC
many | TRBJ2-7 | TRBV20-1 | TRBD1 | CSARGPGQGVAQYF | TGCAGTGCTAGAGGTCCGGGACAGGGCGTTGCGCAGTACTTC
many | TRBJ2-5 | TRBV28 | NA | CASARGGREETQYF | TGTGCCAGCGCGAGGGGCGGACGGGAAGAGACCCAGTACTTC
many | TRBJ2-7 | TRBV12-3/TRBV12-4 | NA | CASSLQDLSGEQYF | TGTGCCAGCAGTTTGCAAGACTTATCGGGCGAGCAGTACTTC